The clone carrying this TCR beta chain was observed a single time. In the same sample, other DNA sequences code for this CDR3. The data originate from a study of blood T cell repertoires in COVID-19. At the level of the study: From the United States, Italy and Spain came samples of acute and convalescent COVID-19. Sample material is recorded as cDNA or gDNA derived from T cells, B-cell-depleted T cells, or PBMCs.

Trimming cost V 2 bases and J 1 base, with 9 bases left between them. The length of the CDR3 is 15 residues. CDR1 and CDR2 (germline): SGHRS, YFSETQ. Per the original data handling: Amplification from reference gene primers served as the basis for estimated nucleated cell counts. Libraries were prepared by immunoSEQ multiplex PCR; TCRdb keeps only in-frame clonotypes and omits some of them. V and J calls and clone size are those listed in that table; D and trimming were worked out from the DNA. The sample gives 130,000 to 150,000 clones, about nine tenths of which show up once; more than 9% is in the top ten.

Material for sequencing was peripheral blood. The TCR sequence derives from a man aged 45-65 years with active or convalescent COVID-19. V gene TRBV5-1 combines with J gene TRBJ2-2, with D tentatively TRBD1 (6 bases). The CDR3 DNA is TGCGCCAGCAGCTTATCACAGGGGAACACCGGGGAGCTGTTTTTT. Translation: CASSLSQGNTGELFF.